The 21 T cell receptor beta chains reported below all come from one sample, sequenced in a study of cytomegalovirus exposure and HLA in healthy donors. The study ran its PCR with 60 Vbeta and 13 Jbeta primers. Here immunoSEQ multiplex PCR was the method, and the copy in TCRdb shows in-frame clones only, minus some. The table has about 100,000 clones, 76% seen once. The sequencing input was PBMCs. These receptors were taken from an older woman in good health and CMV-seropositive.

As concerns this clone: Other DNA sequences of this sample code for an identical CDR3. The chain links TRBV5-6 to TRBJ2-7, with 7 bases matching TRBD1. Germline lookup yields CDR1 SGHDT and CDR2 YYEEEE. The CDR3 sequence is 13 residues long. J was trimmed by 2 bases and V by 2 bases; bases with no gene match: 1. This chain's CDR3 is CASSFQGAYEQYF. The CDR3 nucleotides read TGTGCCAGCAGCTTTCAGGGGGCCTACGAGCAGTACTTC.

The chain employs TRBV6-5 and TRBJ1-1; D uncertain. V dropped 6 bases and J dropped 5 bases, with 13 bases sitting between them. This CDR3 has 13 residues. Germline assignment: CDR1 MNHEY and CDR2 SVGAGI. DNA for the CDR3: TGTGCCAGCAGGGCAGAGGGAGGAACTGAAGCTTTCTTT. Its protein is CASRAEGGTEAFF.

This clone was seen more than once but under ten times. The V and J genes are TRBV5-1 and TRBJ1-4, with 7 bases aligning to TRBD1. The CDR3 is 13 amino acids. Germline V gene lookup returns CDR1 SGHRS and CDR2 YFSETQ. Trimming cost V 4 bases and J 10 bases; bases outside gene matches: 7. CDR3 amino acids: CASSIGQEGKLFF. CDR3 coding DNA: TGCGCCAGCAGCATCGGACAGGAGGGAAAACTGTTTTTT.

The V and J genes are TRBV29-1 and TRBJ1-6, with 9 bases fitting TRBD1. The germline V gene has CDR1 SQVTM and CDR2 ANQGSEA. The CDR3 contains 13 residues. Germline trimming cut 6 bases from V and 7 bases from J; bases unmatched to any gene: 4. The CDR3 spells CSVRDRVNSPLHF. Here the CDR3 DNA reads TGCAGCGTCCGGGACAGGGTCAATTCACCCCTCCACTTT.

The rearrangement links TRBV7-3 to TRBJ2-3, with 8 bases that match TRBD1. The trim removed 4 bases at V and 4 bases at J, leaving 4 bases unmatched. The CDR3 is made up of 14 amino acids. CDR1 is SGHTA and CDR2 is FQGTGA in the germline V gene. The DNA for the CDR3 is TGTGCCAGCAGCTCACAACAGGGGGCAGATACGCAGTATTTT. This codes for CASSSQQGADTQYF.

The rearrangement joins TRBV19 to TRBJ1-2, with 8 bases identical to TRBD1. This CDR3 has 13 amino acids. Germline trimming cut 6 bases from V and 4 bases from J; bases unmatched to any gene: 4. Germline CDR1 is LNHDA and CDR2 is SQIVND (reference sequence). CDR3 sequence (DNA): TGTGCCAGTAGCGAGGACAGGGCCTATGGCTACACCTTC. The encoded protein is CASSEDRAYGYTF.

This chain links TRBV14 with TRBJ2-2; no clear D. This CDR3 is 12 amino acids long. V was cut by 2 bases and J by 5 bases, with 3 bases left in between. Germline V gene sequence: CDR1 SGHDN, CDR2 FVKESK. The CDR3: CASSQQTGELFF. CDR3 DNA sequence: TGTGCCAGCAGCCAACAGACCGGGGAGCTGTTTTTT.

The J gene is TRBJ2-3, the V gene TRBV5-4; tentative D call: TRBD2 (7 bases). In germline, CDR1 is SGHNT, CDR2 YYREEE (reference sequence). The CDR3 loop spans 14 amino acids. V was trimmed by 6 bases and J by 3 bases, leaving 14 bases between them. DNA of the CDR3: TGTGCCAGCACATCGCGGGGGCTGACAGATACGCAGTATTTT. This gives the protein CASTSRGLTDTQYF. The whole variable domain, filled in from reference TRBV5-4 and TRBJ2-3, reads ETGVTQSPTHLIKTRGQQVTLRCSSQSGHNTVSWYQQALGQGPQFIFQYYREEENGRGNFPPRFSGLQFPNYSSELNVNALELDDSALYLCASTSRGLTDTQYFGPGTRLTVL.

The rearrangement joins TRBV15 to TRBJ2-7, with 8 positions matching TRBD1. Per the germline V gene, CDR1 is LNHNV and CDR2 is YYDKDF (reference sequence). With V trimmed by 1 base and J by 0 bases, 8 bases remained unmatched. There are 17 residues in the CDR3. DNA of the CDR3: TGTGCCACCAGCAGAGGCTCAGGGACAGGCAGCTCCTACGAGCAGTACTTC. Its translation is CATSRGSGTGSSYEQYF.

V usage is TRBV18 and J usage is TRBJ2-1; 9 bases fit TRBD1. From germline, CDR1 is KGHSH and CDR2 LQKENI. The V and J ends lost 11 bases and 7 bases, in that order; junction bases with no gene match: 6. This CDR3 contains 12 residues. CDR3 loop: CAGRQGGNEQFF. In DNA form, the CDR3 reads TGTGCCGGACGACAGGGGGGGAATGAGCAGTTCTTC.

The chain combines TRBV7-9 with TRBJ2-1; tentative D call: TRBD1 (5 bases). Germline loops: CDR1 SEHNR, CDR2 FQNEAQ (reference sequence). This CDR3 comprises 15 residues. The V and J ends lost 4 bases and 7 bases respectively, with 17 bases between them. The CDR3 region has the DNA TGTGCCAGCAGCTCGGACACCGCCGGAGCTAATGAGCAGTTCTTC. Its translation is CASSSDTAGANEQFF.

This clone was observed many times. This chain uses TRBV5-4 with TRBJ1-2; TRBD1 agrees at 7 bases. Germline V lookup: CDR1 SGHNT, CDR2 YYREEE (reference sequence). The V and J ends lost 3 bases and 6 bases, in that order; junction bases with no gene match: 8. There are 14 residues in the CDR3. The CDR3, as DNA: TGTGCCAGCAGCTGGTTGGACGGGACAGATGGCTACACCTTC. It is translated as CASSWLDGTDGYTF.

This chain uses TRBV7-8 with TRBJ2-7, with 9 bases lining up with TRBD2. The germline gives CDR1 SGHVS, CDR2 FQNEAQ. V was pared by 4 bases and J by 3 bases, with 7 bases of the junction left unmatched. This CDR3 has 15 residues. CDR3 protein: CASSSGLATIYEQYF. Written as DNA, the CDR3 is TGTGCCAGCAGCTCTGGACTAGCGACTATCTACGAGCAGTACTTC.

The chain is built from TRBV7-6 and TRBJ1-1, with D possibly matching TRBD1 (5 bases). The CDR3 runs to 13 residues. Trimming left V 1 base short and J 4 bases short, with 7 bases between. Germline V gene lookup returns CDR1 SGHVS and CDR2 FNYEAQ. Here the CDR3 reads CASSLGQGTEAFF. CDR3 DNA: TGTGCCAGCAGCTTAGGTCAGGGCACTGAAGCTTTCTTT.

This chain joins TRBV18 and TRBJ1-2; unclear D gene. The germline CDR1 and CDR2 sequences are KGHSH and LQKENI. With 0 bases removed from V and 3 bases from J, the gap between germline ends came to 5 bases. This CDR3 region has 13 residues. The CDR3 DNA reads as TGTGCCAGCTCACCACCGGCAGACTATGGCTACACCTTC. The encoded protein is CASSPPADYGYTF.

The gene calls are TRBV30 and TRBJ1-4; perhaps TRBD1 as D (5 bases). The CDR3 is 14 amino acids. Trimming cost V 0 bases and J 7 bases, with 12 bases left between them. Germline V gene lookup returns CDR1 GTSNPN and CDR2 SVGIG (reference sequence). This CDR3 is CAWSVVGAGEKLFF. For the CDR3, the DNA is TGTGCCTGGAGTGTAGTTGGGGCTGGTGAAAAACTGTTTTTT.

This clone appeared once. The chain has TRBV6-5 and TRBJ2-1; 10 nucleotides align to TRBD1. Germline V gene data show CDR1 as MNHEY and CDR2 as SVGAGI. The CDR3 runs 13 residues. After removal of 5 bases from V and 11 bases from J, the junction contained 6 bases not matched to a gene. Here the CDR3 DNA reads TGTGCCAGCAGTGAGGGACAGGGGAGTAAGCAGTTCTTC. Its protein is CASSEGQGSKQFF.

In DNA form, the CDR3 reads TGTGCCAGCAGTTTTGAGGTGAACACCGGGGAGCTGTTTTTT. It encodes CASSFEVNTGELFF. The J gene is TRBJ2-2, the V gene TRBV27; D is unresolved. V was cut by 3 bases and J by 1 base, with 6 bases left in between. This CDR3 spans 14 amino acids. From germline, CDR1 is MNHEY and CDR2 SMNVEV (reference sequence).

This chain links TRBV28 with TRBJ2-1, with a weak D call TRBD2 (7 bases). The CDR3 is made up of 14 amino acids. V was clipped by 7 bases and J by 4 bases, with 14 bases between them. The germline V gene has CDR1 MDHEN and CDR2 SYDVKM. In DNA, the CDR3 is TGTGCCAGCATCGGAGGGGGGGGTTACAATGAGCAGTTCTTC. This translates into CASIGGGGYNEQFF.

This clone was recorded once. The V gene is TRBV19, the J gene TRBJ2-1, with 14 bases identical to TRBD2. CDR3 length: 16 amino acids. The J segment lost 7 bases and the V segment lost 7 bases, leaving 9 bases of the junction unmatched. Per germline, CDR1 LNHDA and CDR2 SQIVND (reference sequence). For the CDR3, the DNA is TGTGCCAGTAAGCCGGGACTAGCGGGAGTCAGGAATGAGCAGTTCTTC. Its protein is CASKPGLAGVRNEQFF.

The chain combines TRBV20-1 with TRBJ1-1, with no clear D. Germline V lookup: CDR1 DFQATT, CDR2 SNEGSKA (reference sequence). Trimming stripped 6 bases from V and 5 bases from J, with 10 bases between. The CDR3 is 11 amino acids. The CDR3 DNA reads TGCAGTGCCATTGTCGGGACTGAAGCTTTCTTT. It encodes CSAIVGTEAFF.